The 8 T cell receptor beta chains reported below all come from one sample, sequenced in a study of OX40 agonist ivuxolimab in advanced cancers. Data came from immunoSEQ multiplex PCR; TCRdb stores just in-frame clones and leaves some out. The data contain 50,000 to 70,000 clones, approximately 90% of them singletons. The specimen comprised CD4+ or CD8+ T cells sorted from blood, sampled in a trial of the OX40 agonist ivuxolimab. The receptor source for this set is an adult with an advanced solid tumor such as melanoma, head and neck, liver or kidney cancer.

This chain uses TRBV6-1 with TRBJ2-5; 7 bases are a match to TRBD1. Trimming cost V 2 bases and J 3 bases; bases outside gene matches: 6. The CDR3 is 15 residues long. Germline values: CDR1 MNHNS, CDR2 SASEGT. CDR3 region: CASSERYRGEETQYF. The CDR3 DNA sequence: TGTGCCAGCAGTGAAAGGTACAGGGGAGAAGAGACCCAGTACTTC.

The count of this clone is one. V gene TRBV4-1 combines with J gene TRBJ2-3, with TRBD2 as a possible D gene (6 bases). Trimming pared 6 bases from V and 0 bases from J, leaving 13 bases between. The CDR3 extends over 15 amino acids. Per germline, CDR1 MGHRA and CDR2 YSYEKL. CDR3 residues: CASSFGGLSTDTQYF. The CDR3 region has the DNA TGCGCCAGCAGTTTTGGGGGGTTAAGCACAGATACGCAGTATTTT.

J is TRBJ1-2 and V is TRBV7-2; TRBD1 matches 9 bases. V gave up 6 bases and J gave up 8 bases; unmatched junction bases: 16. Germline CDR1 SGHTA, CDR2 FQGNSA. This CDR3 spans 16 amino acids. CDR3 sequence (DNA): TGTGCCAGCAGTATTACAGGGGGCATTGTCTCTTGGGGCTACACCTTC. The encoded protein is CASSITGGIVSWGYTF.

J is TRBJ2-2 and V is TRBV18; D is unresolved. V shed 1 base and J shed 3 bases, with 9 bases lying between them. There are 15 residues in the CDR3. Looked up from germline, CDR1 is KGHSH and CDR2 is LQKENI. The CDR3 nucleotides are TGTGCCAGCTCACCACTAGGCCGGGACACCGGGGAGCTGTTTTTT. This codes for CASSPLGRDTGELFF.

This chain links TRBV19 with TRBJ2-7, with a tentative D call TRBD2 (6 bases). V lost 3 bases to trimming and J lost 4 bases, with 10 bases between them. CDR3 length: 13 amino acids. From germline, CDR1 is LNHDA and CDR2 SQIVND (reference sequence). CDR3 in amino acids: CASSMSGEYEQYF. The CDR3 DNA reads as TGTGCCAGTAGTATGTCGGGAGAATACGAGCAGTACTTC.

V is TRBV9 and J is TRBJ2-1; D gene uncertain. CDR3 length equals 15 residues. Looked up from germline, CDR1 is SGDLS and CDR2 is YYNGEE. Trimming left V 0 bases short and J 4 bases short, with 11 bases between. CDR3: CASSVAGSIYNEQFF. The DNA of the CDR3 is TGTGCCAGCAGCGTAGCCGGGTCTATATACAATGAGCAGTTCTTC.

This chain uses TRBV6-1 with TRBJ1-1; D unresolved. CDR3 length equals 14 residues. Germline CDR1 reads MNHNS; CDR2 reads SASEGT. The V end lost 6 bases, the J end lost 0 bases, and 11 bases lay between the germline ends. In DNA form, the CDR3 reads TGTGCCAGCAGCGGCCCTCCCCTGAACACTGAAGCTTTCTTT. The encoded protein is CASSGPPLNTEAFF.

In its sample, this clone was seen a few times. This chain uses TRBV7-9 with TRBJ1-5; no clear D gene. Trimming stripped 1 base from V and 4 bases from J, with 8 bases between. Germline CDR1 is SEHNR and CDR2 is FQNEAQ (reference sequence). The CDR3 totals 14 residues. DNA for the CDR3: TGTGCCAGCAGCTTAGAGACACCAAATCAGCCCCAGCATTTT. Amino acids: CASSLETPNQPQHF.